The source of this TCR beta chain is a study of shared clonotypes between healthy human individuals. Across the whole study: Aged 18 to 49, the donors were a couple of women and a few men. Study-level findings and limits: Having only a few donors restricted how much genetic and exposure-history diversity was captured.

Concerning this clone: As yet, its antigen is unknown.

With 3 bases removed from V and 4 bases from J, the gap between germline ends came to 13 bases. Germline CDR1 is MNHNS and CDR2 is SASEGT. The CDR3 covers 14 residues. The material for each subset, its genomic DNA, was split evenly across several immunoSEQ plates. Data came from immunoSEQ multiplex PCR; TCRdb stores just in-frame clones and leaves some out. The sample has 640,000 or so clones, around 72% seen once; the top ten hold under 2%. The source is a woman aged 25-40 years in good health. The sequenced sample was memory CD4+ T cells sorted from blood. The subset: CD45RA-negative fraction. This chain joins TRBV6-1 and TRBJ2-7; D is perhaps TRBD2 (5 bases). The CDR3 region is CASSDIAGVYEQYF. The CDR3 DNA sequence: TGTGCCAGCAGTGATATTGCGGGCGTATACGAGCAGTACTTC.